This T cell receptor beta chain stems from a study of shared T cell receptors in the human thymus. Generated by immunoSEQ multiplex PCR, the TCRdb table keeps only in-frame clones and is missing some. The table shows 72,000 or so clones, with about 95% occurring only once. V gave up 6 bases and J gave up 3 bases; unmatched junction bases: 5. The CDR3 loop spans 15 amino acids. The germline V gene has CDR1 MNHNS and CDR2 SASEGT. V gene TRBV6-1 combines with J gene TRBJ2-3, with 11 bases fitting TRBD2. This sequence originates from a human donor. The sequencing sample was made of thymocytes. The CDR3 reads CASSKTSGGTDTQYF. The CDR3 DNA follows: TGTGCCAGCAGCAAAACTAGCGGGGGAACAGATACGCAGTATTTT.